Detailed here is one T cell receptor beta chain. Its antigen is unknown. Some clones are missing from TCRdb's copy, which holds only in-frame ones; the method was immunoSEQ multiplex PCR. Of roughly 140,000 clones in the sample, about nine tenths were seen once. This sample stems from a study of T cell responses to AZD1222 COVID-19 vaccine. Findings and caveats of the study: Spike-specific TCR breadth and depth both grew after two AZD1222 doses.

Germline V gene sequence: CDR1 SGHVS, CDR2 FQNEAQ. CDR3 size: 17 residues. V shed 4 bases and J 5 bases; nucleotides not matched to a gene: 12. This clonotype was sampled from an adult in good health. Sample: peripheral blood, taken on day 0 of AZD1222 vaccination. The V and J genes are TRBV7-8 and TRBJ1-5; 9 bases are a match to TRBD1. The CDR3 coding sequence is TGTGCCAGCAGCTCCACCCTCCTAGACAGGGGGGATCAGCCCCAGCATTTT. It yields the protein CASSSTLLDRGDQPQHF.